The rows below give T cell receptor beta chains drawn from one sample of a study of regulatory T cells in long-lasting Graves disease. Each CDR3 protein is one row after TCRdb ran MiXCR on the multiplex PCR reads. This sample has 510,000 or so distinct CDR3 sequences, with about 12% found just once. This same sample was also taken into another study, of T cells in Graves' hyperthyroidism and ophthalmopathy.

The specimen comprised peripheral blood mononuclear cells (PBMCs), sampled at new diagnosis, from a patient treated with antithyroid drugs. All receptors come from a woman aged 30 to 39 with Graves disease. Both conserved end residues are part of each CDR3. The order of the fields is J gene, D gene, clone size, V gene, CDR3 DNA, CDR3 protein. D genes are given only for firm matches. Clone size is shown for a subset of rows, as once, few, many or a class of expanded clone.

>TRBJ1-5|.|.|TRBV20-1
TGCAGTGCCTCGGGGACCGTAGCCGGAATAGCCCAGCATTTT
CSASGTVAGIAQHF
>TRBJ2-7|.|many|TRBV7-2
TGTGCCAGCAGCCCCTTGGTGGGGGGGGGCCCCACCGAGCAGTACTTC
CASSPLVGGGPTEQYF
>TRBJ2-7|TRBD1|many|TRBV19
TGTGCCAGTAGTATACGTGGACAGGGACCGAACGAGCAGTACTTC
CASSIRGQGPNEQYF
>TRBJ2-7|TRBD2|few|TRBV19
TGTGCCAATAGTCCTACTAGCGGGAGTATTAACGAGCAGTACTTC
CANSPTSGSINEQYF
>TRBJ1-2|TRBD1|many|TRBV19
TGTGCCAGTAGTATAGGGAGGGGGCCCTCTCTCTATGGCTACACCTTC
CASSIGRGPSLYGYTF
>TRBJ1-1|.|many|TRBV2
TGTGCCAGCAGGAACGGAGGTTCTGAAGCTTTCTTT
CASRNGGSEAFF
>TRBJ2-7|TRBD1|many|TRBV12-3/TRBV12-4
TGTGCCAGCAGCAGGAGGACAGGGGTTACCTACGAGCAGTACTTC
CASSRRTGVTYEQYF
>TRBJ2-7|TRBD1|once|TRBV11-2
TGTGCCAGCAGCTCCAGGACAGGGGGCGGCGAGCAGTACTTC
CASSSRTGGGEQYF
>TRBJ2-2|.|many|TRBV14
TGTGCCAGCAGCCAAGATCTACCGGGGACCGGGGAGCTGTTTTTT
CASSQDLPGTGELFF
>TRBJ1-5|.|many|TRBV2
TGTGCCAGCAGTATGACGTTAAGCAATCAGCCCCAGCATTTT
CASSMTLSNQPQHF
>TRBJ2-1|TRBD2|few|TRBV13
TGTGCCAGCAGCAATAAGCGGGAGGGCCTGAATGAGCAGTTCTTC
CASSNKREGLNEQFF
>TRBJ2-7|.|many|TRBV11-2
TGTGCCAGCAGCCCAGCCTCCTACGAGCAGTACTTC
CASSPASYEQYF
>TRBJ2-7|TRBD2|many|TRBV19
TGTGCCAGTAGTGAGGGACTAGCGGAAACTTACGAGCAGTACTTC
CASSEGLAETYEQYF
>TRBJ1-5|TRBD1|many|TRBV2
TGTGCCAGCAGAGCCGCACTACAGGGGCCATATCAGCCCCAGCATTTT
CASRAALQGPYQPQHF
>TRBJ2-7|.|.|TRBV12-3/TRBV12-4
TGTGCCAGCAGGAGTCAGATCTCCTACGAGCAGTACTTC
CASRSQISYEQYF
>TRBJ2-2|.|many|TRBV24-1
TGTGCCACCAGTGATTTCGGGTTTATTAACACCGGGGAGCTGTTTTTT
CATSDFGFINTGELFF
>TRBJ1-4|.|many|TRBV6-5
TGTGCCAGCAGTTACGAGGGGAATTCAAATGAAAAACTGTTTTTT
CASSYEGNSNEKLFF
>TRBJ2-7|.|.|TRBV6-5
TGTGCCAGCAGTTACAAGGGCAAGAGCCCCTACGAGCAGTACTTC
CASSYKGKSPYEQYF
>TRBJ1-1|.|few|TRBV12-3/TRBV12-4
TGTGCCAGCAGCCGGAATTCTGAAGCTTTCTTT
CASSRNSEAFF
>TRBJ1-5|.|few|TRBV5-1
TGCGCCAGCAGCTTGGATGGGTCTCAGCCCCAGCATTTT
CASSLDGSQPQHF
>TRBJ2-7|.|few|TRBV20-1
TGCAGTGCTAGAGATCAAGACTTCGCCTACGAGCAGTACTTC
CSARDQDFAYEQYF
>TRBJ2-7|.|many|TRBV6-2/TRBV6-3
TGTGCCAGAAACCCCCAGGGCGGAGAATCCTACGAGCAGTACTTC
CARNPQGGESYEQYF
>TRBJ2-3|.|.|TRBV30
TGTGCCTGGAGTCTTGTAGGGCCCACAGATACGCAGTATTTT
CAWSLVGPTDTQYF
>TRBJ2-7|.|.|TRBV29-1
TGCAGCGGAAGAAAGGGACGGACCTCCGGGGACGGCGAGCAGTACTTC
CSGRKGRTSGDGEQYF
>TRBJ2-4|.|few|TRBV29-1
TGCAGCGCCGAGGAAGGGGGGGCCAAAAACATTCAGTACTTC
CSAEEGGAKNIQYF
>TRBJ1-2|TRBD1|few|TRBV5-4
TGTGCCAGCAGCTTGGTAGGGGGCGAAGCCCGCTACACCTTC
CASSLVGGEARYTF
>TRBJ2-3|TRBD2|many|TRBV7-3
TGTGCCAGCAGCCCACTGACAGGGCGAGGACTAGCGGGAGAGACAGATACGCAGTATTTT
CASSPLTGRGLAGETDTQYF
>TRBJ2-5|TRBD2|many|TRBV20-1
TGCAGTGCTTGGACTAGCGGGGAGCCGGGAGAGACCCAGTACTTC
CSAWTSGEPGETQYF
>TRBJ2-5|.|.|TRBV2
TGTGCCAGCATGTATGCACAAGAGACCCAGTACTTC
CASMYAQETQYF
>TRBJ2-3|.|many|TRBV18
TGTGCCAGCTCACCGGGACTTGCTATAGATACGCAGTATTTT
CASSPGLAIDTQYF
>TRBJ2-2|TRBD1|many|TRBV28
TGTGCCAGCGTTGGACAGGGGGATCTTGGCGGGGAGCTGTTTTTT
CASVGQGDLGGELFF
>TRBJ2-3|.|few|TRBV7-8
TGTGCCAGCAGCTTAGTTTGGAACGGACTAAAGACGGATACGCAGTATTTT
CASSLVWNGLKTDTQYF
>TRBJ2-1|.|many|TRBV2
TGTGCCAGCAGTGACCCGGGGAGATCGGGCTACAATGAGCAGTTCTTC
CASSDPGRSGYNEQFF
>TRBJ2-7|.|.|TRBV20-1
TGCAGTGCTCGTCGAAGCCCAAGCTCCTACGAGCAGTACTTC
CSARRSPSSYEQYF
>TRBJ1-1|.|.|TRBV30
TGTGCCTGGAGTCTGGTAGGTGGGATGAACACTGAAGCTTTCTTT
CAWSLVGGMNTEAFF
>TRBJ1-2|TRBD1|many|TRBV2
TGTGCCAGCAGTGAGACAGGGGACCCTGGTGGCTACACCTTC
CASSETGDPGGYTF
>TRBJ2-7|.|.|TRBV19
TGTGCCAGTAGAGCGGACAGAGCCTACGAGCAGTACTTC
CASRADRAYEQYF
>TRBJ2-1|TRBD2|.|TRBV2
TGTGCCAGCAGCTTAAACCTAGCGGGAAAGAACAATGAGCAGTTCTTC
CASSLNLAGKNNEQFF
>TRBJ2-7|.|.|TRBV10-1
TGCGCCAGCAGTGACGCAGGCTACGAGCAGTACTTC
CASSDAGYEQYF
>TRBJ2-7|.|.|TRBV30
TGTGCCTGGACCCCCGACAGGAACGAGCAGTACTTC
CAWTPDRNEQYF
>TRBJ2-4|TRBD2|many|TRBV12-3/TRBV12-4
TGTGCCAGCAGTTTCGGCACGGGGGGGAACATTCAGTACTTC
CASSFGTGGNIQYF
>TRBJ2-7|TRBD2|many|TRBV28
TGTGCCAGCAGACTGGGACTAGCGGGAGCCGAGCAGTACTTC
CASRLGLAGAEQYF
>TRBJ1-2|.|many|TRBV28
TGTGCCAGCAGTTTAGCTGATAGGCCGGTCGGCTACACCTTC
CASSLADRPVGYTF
>TRBJ2-2|.|many|TRBV30
TGTGCCTGGAGTAGGGGGGGTCCGAACACCGGGGAGCTGTTTTTT
CAWSRGGPNTGELFF
>TRBJ2-7|.|few|TRBV19
TGTGCCAGTAGTACCCGGTACCGCGGGACGAGCTCCTACGAGCAGTACTTC
CASSTRYRGTSSYEQYF
>TRBJ2-6|TRBD1|.|TRBV11-2
TGTGCCAGCGGCCGTCAGGGGGCGCCTGGGGCCAACGTCCTGACTTTC
CASGRQGAPGANVLTF
>TRBJ2-5|TRBD1|many|TRBV12-3/TRBV12-4
TGTGCCAGCAGACGCCACGGGCCTACAGGGGAAGAGACCCAGTACTTC
CASRRHGPTGEETQYF
>TRBJ2-1|TRBD2|.|TRBV28
TGTGCCAGCAGGTCTAGCGGGAGCCAGCGGTTCTTC
CASRSSGSQRFF
>TRBJ2-6|.|many|TRBV5-1
TGCGCCAGCAGCTTAAACGGGGACTCTGGGGCCAACGTCCTGACTTTC
CASSLNGDSGANVLTF
>TRBJ2-7|.|many|TRBV6-2/TRBV6-3
TGTGCCAGCAGTCCCAGGACGGACTCGCAGTACTTC
CASSPRTDSQYF
>TRBJ2-1|TRBD2|few|TRBV6-1
TGTGCCAGCAGTCAGGGACTAGCGGGGTCCTACAATGAGCAGTTCTTC
CASSQGLAGSYNEQFF
>TRBJ2-7|.|many|TRBV7-9
TGTGCCAGCTGTAGCGGTTCTTACTACGAGCAGTACTTC
CASCSGSYYEQYF
>TRBJ2-5|TRBD2|.|TRBV25-1
TGTGCCACCTGGGGAGGGGAAGAGACCCAGTACTTC
CATWGGEETQYF
>TRBJ1-4|.|.|TRBV14
TGTGCCAGCAGCCAAGATTTGGGGGCTAATGAAAAACTGTTTTTT
CASSQDLGANEKLFF
>TRBJ2-5|TRBD2|many|TRBV30
TGTGCCTGGAGTTTACCAAGACGACTAGCGCGGGAGACCCAGTACTTC
CAWSLPRRLARETQYF